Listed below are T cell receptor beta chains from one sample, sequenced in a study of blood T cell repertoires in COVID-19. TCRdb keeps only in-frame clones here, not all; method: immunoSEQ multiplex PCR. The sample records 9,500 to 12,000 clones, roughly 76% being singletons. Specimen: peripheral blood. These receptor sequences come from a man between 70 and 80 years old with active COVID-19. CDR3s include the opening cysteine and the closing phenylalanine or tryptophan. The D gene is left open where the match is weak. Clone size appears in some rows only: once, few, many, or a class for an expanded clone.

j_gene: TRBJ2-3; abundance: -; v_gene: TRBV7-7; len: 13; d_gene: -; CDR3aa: CASSRDLTDTQYF; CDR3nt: TGTGCCAGCAGTAGGGACTTAACAGATACGCAGTATTTT
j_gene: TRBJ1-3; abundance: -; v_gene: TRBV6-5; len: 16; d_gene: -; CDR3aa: CASSYSSRSSGNTIYF; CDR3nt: TGTGCCAGCAGTTACTCGAGCCGGAGCTCTGGAAACACCATATATTTT
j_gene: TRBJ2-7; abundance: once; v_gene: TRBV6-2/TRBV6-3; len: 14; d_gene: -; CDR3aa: CASSYLGRDYEQYF; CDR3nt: TGTGCCAGCAGTTACCTAGGCAGGGACTACGAGCAGTACTTC
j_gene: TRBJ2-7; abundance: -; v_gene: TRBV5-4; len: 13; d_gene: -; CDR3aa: CASTTESSNEQYF; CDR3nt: TGTGCCAGCACGACAGAGAGTTCGAACGAGCAGTACTTC
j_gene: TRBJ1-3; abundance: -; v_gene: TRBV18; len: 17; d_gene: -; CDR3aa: CASSPLGTSNSGNTIYF; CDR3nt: TGTGCCAGCTCACCACTTGGGACATCGAACTCTGGAAACACCATATATTTT
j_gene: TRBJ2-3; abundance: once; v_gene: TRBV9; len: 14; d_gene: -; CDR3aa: CASSLRGSTDTQYF; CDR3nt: TGTGCCAGCAGCCTCCGGGGGAGCACAGATACGCAGTATTTT
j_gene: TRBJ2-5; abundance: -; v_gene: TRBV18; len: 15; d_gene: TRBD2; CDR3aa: CASSSGLAGPQTQYF; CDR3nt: TGTGCCAGCTCATCCGGACTAGCGGGGCCTCAGACCCAGTACTTC
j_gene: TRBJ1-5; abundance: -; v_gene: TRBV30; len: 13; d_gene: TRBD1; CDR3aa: CAWRNTGAQPQHF; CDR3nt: TGTGCCTGGAGGAATACAGGGGCACAGCCCCAGCATTTT
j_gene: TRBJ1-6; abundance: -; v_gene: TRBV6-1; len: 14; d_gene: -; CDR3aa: CASSEIGVGSPLHF; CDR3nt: TGTGCCAGCAGTGAAATCGGGGTAGGTTCACCCCTCCACTTT
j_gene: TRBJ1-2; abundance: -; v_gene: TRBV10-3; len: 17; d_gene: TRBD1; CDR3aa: CAISPGQAPARGYGYTF; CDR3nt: TGTGCCATCAGCCCGGGACAGGCCCCGGCCCGGGGATATGGCTACACCTTC
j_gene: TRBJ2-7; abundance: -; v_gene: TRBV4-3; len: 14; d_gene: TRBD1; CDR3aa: CASSPGQATYEQYF; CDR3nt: TGCGCCAGCAGCCCCGGACAGGCCACCTACGAGCAGTACTTC
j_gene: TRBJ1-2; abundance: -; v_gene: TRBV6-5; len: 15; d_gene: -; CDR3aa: CASRGRETENYGYTF; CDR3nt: TGTGCCAGCAGAGGTAGGGAGACGGAGAACTATGGCTACACCTTC
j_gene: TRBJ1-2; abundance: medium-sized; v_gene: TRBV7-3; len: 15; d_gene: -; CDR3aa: CASSLTNSGASGYTF; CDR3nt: TGTGCCAGCAGCTTAACAAACTCAGGGGCTTCGGGCTACACCTTC
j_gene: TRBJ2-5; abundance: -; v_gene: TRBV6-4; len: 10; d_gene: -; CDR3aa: CAIVEEAQYF; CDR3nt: TGTGCCATCGTCGAGGAGGCCCAGTACTTC
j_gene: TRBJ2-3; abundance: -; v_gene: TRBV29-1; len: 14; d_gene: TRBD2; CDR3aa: CSERAGGNTDTQYF; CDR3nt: TGCAGCGAACGAGCGGGGGGGAACACAGATACGCAGTATTTT
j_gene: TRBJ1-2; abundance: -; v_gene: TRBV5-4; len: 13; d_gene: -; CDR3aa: CASSAGGPYGYTF; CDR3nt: TGTGCCAGCAGCGCTGGAGGCCCCTATGGCTACACCTTC
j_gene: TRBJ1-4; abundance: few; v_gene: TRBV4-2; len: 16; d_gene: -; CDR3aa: CASSQDVPLTNEKLFF; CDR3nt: TGTGCCAGCAGCCAAGATGTCCCGTTGACTAATGAAAAACTGTTTTTT
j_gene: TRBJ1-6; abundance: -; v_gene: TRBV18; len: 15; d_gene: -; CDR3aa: CASSPREGQNSPLHF; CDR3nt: TGTGCCAGCTCACCACGGGAGGGGCAAAATTCACCCCTCCACTTT
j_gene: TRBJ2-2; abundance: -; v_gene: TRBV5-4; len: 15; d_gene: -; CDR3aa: CASSLDREFTGELFF; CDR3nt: TGTGCCAGCAGCTTGGACAGGGAGTTCACCGGGGAGCTGTTTTTT
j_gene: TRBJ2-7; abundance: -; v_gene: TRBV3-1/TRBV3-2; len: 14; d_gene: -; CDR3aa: CASSQERSAAKRYF; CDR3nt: TGTGCCAGCAGCCAAGAACGTTCCGCGGCGAAACGGTACTTC
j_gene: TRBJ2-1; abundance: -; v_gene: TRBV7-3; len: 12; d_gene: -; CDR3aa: CASSSFGTQQFF; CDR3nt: TGTGCCAGCAGCTCTTTCGGGACACAGCAGTTCTTC
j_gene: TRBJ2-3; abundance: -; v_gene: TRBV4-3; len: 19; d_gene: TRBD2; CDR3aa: CASSQSIAGYRTSTDTQYF; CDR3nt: TGCGCCAGCAGCCAATCCATAGCGGGCTATAGGACTAGCACAGATACGCAGTATTTT
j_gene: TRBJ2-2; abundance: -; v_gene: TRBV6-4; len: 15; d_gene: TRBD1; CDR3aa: CASYWDRGVGRELFF; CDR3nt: TGTGCCAGCTATTGGGACAGGGGTGTCGGGCGGGAGCTGTTTTTT
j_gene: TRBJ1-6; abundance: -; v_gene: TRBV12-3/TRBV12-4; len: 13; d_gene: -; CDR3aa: CASSLAANSPLHF; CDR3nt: TGTGCCAGCAGTTTAGCAGCCAATTCACCCCTCCACTTT
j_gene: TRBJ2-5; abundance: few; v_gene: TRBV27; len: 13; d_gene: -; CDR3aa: CASGRRVQETQYF; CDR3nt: TGTGCCAGCGGGAGGAGAGTCCAAGAGACCCAGTACTTC
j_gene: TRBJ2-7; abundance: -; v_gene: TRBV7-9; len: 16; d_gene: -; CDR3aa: CASSLVGGRGSYEQYF; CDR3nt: TGTGCCAGCAGCTTAGTTGGTGGACGGGGGTCCTACGAGCAGTACTTC
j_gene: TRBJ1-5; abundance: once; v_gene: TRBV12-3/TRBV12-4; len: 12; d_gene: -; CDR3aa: CASNERYQPQHF; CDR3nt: TGTGCCAGCAACGAGAGATATCAGCCCCAGCATTTT
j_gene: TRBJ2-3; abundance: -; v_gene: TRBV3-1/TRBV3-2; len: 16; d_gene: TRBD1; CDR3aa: CASSRQGQGATDTQYF; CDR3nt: TGTGCCAGCAGCCGACAGGGACAGGGGGCGACAGATACGCAGTATTTT
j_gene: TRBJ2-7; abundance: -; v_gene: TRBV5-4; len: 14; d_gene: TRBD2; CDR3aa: CASSLGAGGHEQYF; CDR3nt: TGTGCCAGCAGCTTGGGAGCGGGGGGACACGAGCAGTACTTC